The 27 T cell receptor beta chains presented below share a single source sample, sequenced in a study of cytotoxic CD8 clonotypes in ibrutinib-treated CLL. Using immunoSEQ multiplex PCR, the repertoire was profiled, and TCRdb retains in-frame clones only, with some absent. Of some 120,000 clones listed, more than 55% are singletons. The sequenced sample was PBMCs, obtained after 24 months of ibrutinib treatment. Receptors were obtained from a human donor with chronic lymphocytic leukemia.

This clone was observed many times. The chain combines TRBV28 with TRBJ1-5; no clear D gene. The CDR3 runs 16 residues. Deletions cut 7 bases from V and 2 bases from J, with 18 bases between. The germline gives CDR1 MDHEN, CDR2 SYDVKM. CDR3: CASTPHSGNGNQPQHF. The CDR3 DNA reads as TGTGCCAGCACTCCCCATTCGGGTAATGGCAATCAGCCCCAGCATTTT.

The genes are TRBV28 and TRBJ1-4, with D possibly TRBD1 on 5 matching bases. Germline CDR1 MDHEN, CDR2 SYDVKM. CDR3 length: 19 residues. V gave up 3 bases and J gave up 0 bases, with 20 bases separating them. DNA for the CDR3: TGTGCCAGCAGTTTCGGCGTAGGGGAAAACCCGGCAACTAATGAAAAACTGTTTTTT. This gives the protein CASSFGVGENPATNEKLFF.

This clone was counted only a few times. The chain links TRBV5-1 to TRBJ2-5, with TRBD2 matching 9 bases. Trimming removed 2 bases from V and 5 bases from J; junction bases left unmatched: 16. The CDR3 consists of 18 residues. CDR1 and CDR2 from the germline V gene are SGHRS and YFSETQ. CDR3 protein: CASSFRGPEAGGRETQYF. In DNA, the CDR3 is TGCGCCAGCAGCTTCCGAGGCCCCGAGGCGGGGGGGCGGGAGACCCAGTACTTC.

This clone came up a few times. The genes are TRBV7-3 and TRBJ2-3, with TRBD2 identical over 10 bases. The length of the CDR3 is 18 residues. The ends lost 1 base at V and 0 bases at J; junction bases unmatched: 7. The germline V gene has CDR1 SGHTA and CDR2 FQGTGA. As DNA, the CDR3 is TGTGCCAGCAGCTTAAGGGCTAGCGGGGGAACTAGCACAGATACGCAGTATTTT. As protein: CASSLRASGGTSTDTQYF.

This chain connects TRBV28 to TRBJ1-5, with D tentatively TRBD1 (5 bases). The germline CDR1 and CDR2 sequences are MDHEN and SYDVKM. The CDR3 extends over 14 amino acids. Trimming removed 3 bases from V and 7 bases from J, with 13 bases in between. The CDR3 is CASSFSGGDQPQHF. CDR3 sequence (DNA): TGTGCCAGCAGTTTCTCTGGCGGGGACCAGCCCCAGCATTTT.

V gene TRBV30 combines with J gene TRBJ1-6; the match to TRBD1 covers 8 bases. The V and J ends lost 2 bases and 10 bases, in that order; junction bases with no gene match: 7. The CDR3 loop spans 14 amino acids. From germline, CDR1 is GTSNPN and CDR2 SVGIG (reference sequence). CDR3 DNA sequence: TGTGCCTGGAGTCCAGGACAGGGTTGGTCACCCCTCCACTTT. As protein: CAWSPGQGWSPLHF. Supplemented by reference TRBV30 and TRBJ1-6, the full variable domain reads SQTIHQWPATLVQPVGSPLSLECTVEGTSNPNLYWYRQAAGRGLQLLFYSVGIGQISSEVPQNLSASRPQDRQFILSSKKLLLSDSGFYLCAWSPGQGWSPLHFGNGTRLTVT.

V usage is TRBV7-2 and J usage is TRBJ2-7, with D tentatively TRBD1 (6 bases). The CDR3 contains 15 residues. V dropped 5 bases and J dropped 3 bases, with 17 bases sitting between them. Germline V gene lookup returns CDR1 SGHTA and CDR2 FQGNSA. CDR3 DNA: TGTGCCAGCAGCACCCCCAGGGGTTATCGCTACGAGCAGTACTTC. Amino acids: CASSTPRGYRYEQYF.

This rearrangement joins TRBV9 to TRBJ2-2; TRBD1 matches 7 bases. The V gene end was trimmed by 1 base and the J gene end by 3 bases; junction bases not matched to a gene: 6. The CDR3 has 16 amino acids. Germline V CDR1 and CDR2: SGDLS, YYNGEE. The CDR3 DNA reads TGTGCCAGCAGCGTATTAGACAGGGACGACACCGGGGAGCTGTTTTTT. Residues: CASSVLDRDDTGELFF.

The count of this clone is one. This chain connects TRBV6-1 to TRBJ2-7; D is unclear. In germline, CDR1 is MNHNS, CDR2 SASEGT. V lost 5 bases and J 1 base, leaving 9 bases between the germline ends. This CDR3 has 13 amino acids. CDR3 loop: CASSYIRSYEQYF. In DNA, the CDR3 is TGTGCCAGCAGTTATATTCGTTCCTACGAGCAGTACTTC.

The chain employs TRBV5-1 and TRBJ1-1, with 7 bases identical to TRBD1. Germline assignment: CDR1 SGHRS and CDR2 YFSETQ. The CDR3 consists of 14 residues. V shed 6 bases, J shed 1 base, and the junction held 6 bases outside the gene matches. The CDR3 region is CASNPTGRNTEAFF. CDR3 coding DNA: TGCGCCAGCAACCCGACAGGGCGGAACACTGAAGCTTTCTTT.

CDR3 DNA sequence: TGTGCCAGCAGCCAAGCGGGGGGCGGAAAACTGTTTTTT. This sequence encodes CASSQAGGGKLFF. J is TRBJ1-4 and V is TRBV14; the D gene is possibly TRBD1 (6 bases). The CDR3 covers 13 residues. Trimming cost V 1 base and J 10 bases, with 10 bases left between them. Germline loops: CDR1 SGHDN, CDR2 FVKESK.

In this sample, this clone turned up a few times. The chain employs TRBV2 and TRBJ2-2; possibly TRBD1 for D (6 bases). The CDR3 is made up of 15 amino acids. The germline V gene has CDR1 SNHLY and CDR2 FYNNEI. V lost 11 bases, J lost 1 base, and 17 bases lay in between. The CDR3 DNA sequence: TGTGCCGGCGAGTACAGGGAGATGAACACCGGGGAGCTGTTTTTT. It is translated as CAGEYREMNTGELFF.

This clone appeared a few times. The chain recombines TRBV5-6 with TRBJ2-3, with D perhaps matching TRBD1 or TRBD2 (6 bases each). From germline, CDR1 is SGHDT and CDR2 YYEEEE. CDR3 length: 16 amino acids. V was trimmed by 1 base and J by 0 bases, leaving 12 bases between them. The CDR3 DNA is TGTGCCAGCAGCTTGAGGGGGGACACTAGCACAGATACGCAGTATTTT. It yields the protein CASSLRGDTSTDTQYF.

The CDR3 sequence: CASTYTTSGASTDTQYF. The CDR3 bases are TGCGCCAGCACCTATACGACTAGCGGGGCTAGCACAGATACGCAGTATTTT. V and J are TRBV5-1 and TRBJ2-3; 11 positions agree with TRBD2. V lost 6 bases, J lost 0 bases, and 9 bases stayed unmatched. The CDR3 contains 17 residues. CDR1 is SGHRS and CDR2 is YFSETQ in the germline V gene.

This rearrangement joins TRBV5-1 to TRBJ2-2; D perhaps matches TRBD1 (5 bases). V was pared by 3 bases and J by 5 bases, with 14 bases between. Germline V lookup: CDR1 SGHRS, CDR2 YFSETQ. The CDR3 is made up of 15 amino acids. CDR3 coding DNA: TGCGCCAGCAGCTCGAGGCCAGCAGGGACCGGGGAGCTGTTTTTT. Translated: CASSSRPAGTGELFF.

The chain links TRBV27 to TRBJ2-6; no clear D. Trimming stripped 4 bases from V and 4 bases from J, with 8 bases between. The CDR3 is 14 amino acids. CDR1 and CDR2 (germline): MNHEY, SMNVEV (reference sequence). CDR3 loop: CASSSSPGANVLTF. DNA for the CDR3: TGTGCCAGCAGTTCATCCCCCGGGGCCAACGTCCTGACTTTC.

The chain links TRBV7-9 to TRBJ1-4; the match to TRBD1 covers 9 bases. Germline V gene lookup returns CDR1 SEHNR and CDR2 FQNEAQ (reference sequence). J lost 8 bases, V lost 3 bases, and 7 bases had no gene match. CDR3 size: 15 residues. The chain's CDR3 is CASSFAGTGSEKLFF. CDR3 coding DNA: TGTGCCAGCAGCTTTGCAGGGACAGGGAGCGAAAAACTGTTTTTT.

The chain links TRBV10-3 to TRBJ1-1; TRBD1 matches at 7 bases. The germline gives CDR1 ENHRY, CDR2 SYGVKD. The CDR3 covers 13 residues. After removal of 10 bases from V and 1 base from J, the junction contained 6 bases not matched to a gene. Written as DNA, the CDR3 is TGTGCCAAATCGACAGGGAGGAACACTGAAGCTTTCTTT. This translates into CAKSTGRNTEAFF.

The chain employs TRBV7-2 and TRBJ2-3, with 9 bases aligning to TRBD2. V trimming: 8 bases; J trimming: 6 bases; junction bases outside the gene matches: 9. The length of the CDR3 is 14 residues. The germline CDR1 and CDR2 sequences are SGHTA and FQGNSA. CDR3 loop: CASQPRGGGDTQYF. DNA for the CDR3: TGTGCCAGCCAGCCGCGGGGGGGAGGGGATACGCAGTATTTT. Full variable domain (outside the CDR3, taken from reference TRBV7-2 and TRBJ2-3): GAGVSQSPSNKVTEKGKDVELRCDPISGHTALYWYRQSLGQGLEFLIYFQGNSAPDKSGLPSDRFSAERTGGSVSTLTIQRTQQEDSAVYLCASQPRGGGDTQYFGPGTRLTVL.

This clone was observed a handful of times. The chain uses TRBV9 and TRBJ1-2; possible D gene TRBD1, 6 bases. The CDR3 extends over 13 amino acids. Germline V gene lookup returns CDR1 SGDLS and CDR2 YYNGEE. Trimming stripped 1 base from V and 6 bases from J, with 10 bases between. In DNA, the CDR3 is TGTGCCAGCAGCGTAAGAGGGGACAATGGCTACACCTTC. Translating gives CASSVRGDNGYTF. Using reference TRBV9 and TRBJ1-2 for the parts outside the CDR3, the full variable domain is DSGVTQTPKHLITATGQRVTLRCSPRSGDLSVYWYQQSLDQGLQFLIQYYNGEERAKGNILERFSAQQFPDLHSELNLSSLELGDSALYFCASSVRGDNGYTFGSGTRLTVV.

The rearrangement links TRBV29-1 to TRBJ2-4, with 7 positions matching TRBD2. Germline CDR1 is SQVTM and CDR2 is ANQGSEA. After removal of 3 bases from V and 5 bases from J, the junction contained 4 bases not matched to a gene. This CDR3 spans 13 amino acids. The CDR3 DNA reads TGCAGCGTTGAGGCAGGGAGGGAAAACATTCAGTACTTC. Translation gives CSVEAGRENIQYF.

The V gene is TRBV12-5, the J gene TRBJ2-2; D tentatively reads TRBD1 or TRBD2 (6 bases each). Germline V gene lookup returns CDR1 LGHNT and CDR2 FRNRAP. Between the trimmed V and J ends, which lost 1 base and 3 bases, there was a span of 18 bases. The CDR3 consists of 18 residues. The CDR3: CASGLGLRTRGDTGELFF. As DNA, the CDR3 is TGTGCTAGTGGTTTGGGTCTCAGGACAAGGGGGGACACCGGGGAGCTGTTTTTT.

The V gene is TRBV7-2, the J gene TRBJ1-4; maybe TRBD1 (5 bases). Germline CDR1 is SGHTA and CDR2 is FQGNSA. The CDR3 totals 15 residues. Trimming cost V 6 bases and J 0 bases, with 11 bases left between them. The CDR3 loop is CASRFDSATNEKLFF. CDR3 nucleotide sequence: TGTGCCAGCAGGTTCGACAGTGCAACTAATGAAAAACTGTTTTTT. The entire variable domain, with the rest obtained from reference TRBV7-2 and TRBJ1-4, is as follows: GAGVSQSPSNKVTEKGKDVELRCDPISGHTALYWYRQSLGQGLEFLIYFQGNSAPDKSGLPSDRFSAERTGGSVSTLTIQRTQQEDSAVYLCASRFDSATNEKLFFGSGTQLSVL.

This clone was seen a single time. The genes are TRBV6-1 and TRBJ1-2, with 8 bases fitting TRBD1. V was clipped by 1 base and J by 4 bases; unmatched bases: 2. This CDR3 spans 14 amino acids. Germline assignment: CDR1 MNHNS and CDR2 SASEGT. The chain's CDR3 is CASSEDQGAYGYTF. The CDR3 nucleotides read TGTGCCAGCAGTGAAGATCAGGGGGCCTATGGCTACACCTTC.

The rearrangement joins TRBV11-1 to TRBJ2-7, with D uncertain. CDR1 is SGHAT and CDR2 is FQDESV in the germline V gene (reference sequence). The CDR3 runs 12 residues. V lost 1 base and J 7 bases, leaving 8 bases between the germline ends. CDR3 bases: TGTGCCAGCAGCTTAGACTCAGGAGAGCAGTACTTC. Translating it yields CASSLDSGEQYF.

CDR3 region: CATTPGTGGQETQYF. The CDR3 DNA reads as TGTGCTACCACGCCCGGGACAGGGGGCCAAGAGACCCAGTACTTC. The gene calls are TRBV6-1 and TRBJ2-5; TRBD1 agrees at 11 bases. CDR1 is MNHNS and CDR2 is SASEGT in the germline V gene. The CDR3 loop spans 15 amino acids.

The rearrangement joins TRBV4-1 to TRBJ2-3; 12 bases line up with TRBD2. J was trimmed by 0 bases and V by 6 bases; bases with no gene match: 10. CDR1 and CDR2 (germline): MGHRA, YSYEKL. The CDR3 has 18 residues. CDR3 sequence (DNA): TGCGCCAGCAGTGCTAGCGGGGGGGCAGGAACGAGCACAGATACGCAGTATTTT. Amino acid sequence: CASSASGGAGTSTDTQYF.